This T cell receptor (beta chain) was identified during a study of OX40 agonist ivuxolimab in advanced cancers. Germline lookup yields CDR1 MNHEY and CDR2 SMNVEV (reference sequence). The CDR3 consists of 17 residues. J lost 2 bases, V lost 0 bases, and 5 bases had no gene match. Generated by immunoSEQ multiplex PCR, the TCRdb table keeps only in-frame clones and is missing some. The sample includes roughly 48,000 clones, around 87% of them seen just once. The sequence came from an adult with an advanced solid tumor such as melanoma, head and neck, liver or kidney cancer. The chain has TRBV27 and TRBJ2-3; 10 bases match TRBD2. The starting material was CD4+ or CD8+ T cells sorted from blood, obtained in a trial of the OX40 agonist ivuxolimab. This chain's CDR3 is CASSLSGLAGVTDTQYF. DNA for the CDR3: TGTGCCAGCAGTTTATCGGGCCTAGCGGGGGTCACAGATACGCAGTATTTT.